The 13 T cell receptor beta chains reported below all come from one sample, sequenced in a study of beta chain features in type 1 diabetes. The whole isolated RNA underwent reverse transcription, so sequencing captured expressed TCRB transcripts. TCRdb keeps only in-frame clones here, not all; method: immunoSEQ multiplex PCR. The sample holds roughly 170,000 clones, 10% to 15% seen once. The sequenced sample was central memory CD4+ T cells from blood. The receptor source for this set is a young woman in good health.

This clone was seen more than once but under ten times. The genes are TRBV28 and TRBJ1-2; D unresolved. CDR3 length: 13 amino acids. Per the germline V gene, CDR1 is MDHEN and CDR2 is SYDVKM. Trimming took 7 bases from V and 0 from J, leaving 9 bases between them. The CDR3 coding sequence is TGTGCCAGCACCCCTAGAGCTAACTATGGCTACACCTTC. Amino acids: CASTPRANYGYTF.

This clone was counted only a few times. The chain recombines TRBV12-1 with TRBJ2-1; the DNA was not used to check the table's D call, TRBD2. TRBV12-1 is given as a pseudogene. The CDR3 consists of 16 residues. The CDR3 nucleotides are TGTGCCAGCAGCCCCACGACTAGCGGGTACCCCAATGAGCAGTTCTTC. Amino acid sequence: CASSPTTSGYPNEQFF.

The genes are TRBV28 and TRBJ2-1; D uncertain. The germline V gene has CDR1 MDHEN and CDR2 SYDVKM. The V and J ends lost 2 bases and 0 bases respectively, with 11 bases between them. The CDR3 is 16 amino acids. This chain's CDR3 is CASSLGTGSSYNEQFF. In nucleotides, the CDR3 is TGTGCCAGCAGTTTAGGTACGGGTAGCTCCTACAATGAGCAGTTCTTC.

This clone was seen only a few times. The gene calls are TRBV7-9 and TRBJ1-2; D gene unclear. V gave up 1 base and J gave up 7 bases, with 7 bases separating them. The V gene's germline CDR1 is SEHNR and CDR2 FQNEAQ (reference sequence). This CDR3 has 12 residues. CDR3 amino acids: CASSLEVGGYTF. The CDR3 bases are TGTGCCAGCAGCTTAGAAGTCGGTGGCTACACCTTC.

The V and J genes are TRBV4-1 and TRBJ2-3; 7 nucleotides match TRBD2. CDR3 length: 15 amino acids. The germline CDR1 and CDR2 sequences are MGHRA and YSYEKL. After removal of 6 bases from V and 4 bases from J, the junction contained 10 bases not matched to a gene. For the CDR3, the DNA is TGCGCCAGCAGTCCTTTAAGCGGGAAGCCAGATACGCAGTATTTT. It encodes CASSPLSGKPDTQYF.

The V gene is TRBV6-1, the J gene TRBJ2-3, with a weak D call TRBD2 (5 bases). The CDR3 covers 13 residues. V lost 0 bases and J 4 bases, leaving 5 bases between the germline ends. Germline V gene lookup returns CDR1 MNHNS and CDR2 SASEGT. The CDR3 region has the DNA TGTGCCAGCAGTGAAGCGAGGGCAGATACGCAGTATTTT. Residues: CASSEARADTQYF.

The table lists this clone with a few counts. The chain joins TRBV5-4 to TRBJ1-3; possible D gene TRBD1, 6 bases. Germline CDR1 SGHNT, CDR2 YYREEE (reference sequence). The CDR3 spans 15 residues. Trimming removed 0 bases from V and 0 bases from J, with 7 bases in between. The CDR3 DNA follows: TGTGCCAGCAGCTTGGGACAGGACTCTGGAAACACCATATATTTT. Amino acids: CASSLGQDSGNTIYF.

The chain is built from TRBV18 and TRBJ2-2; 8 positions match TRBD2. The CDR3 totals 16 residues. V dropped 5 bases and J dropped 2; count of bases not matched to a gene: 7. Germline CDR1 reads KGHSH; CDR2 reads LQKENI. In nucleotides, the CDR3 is TGTGCCAGCTCAGCTACACTAGCGGCTAACACCGGGGAGCTGTTTTTT. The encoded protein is CASSATLAANTGELFF.

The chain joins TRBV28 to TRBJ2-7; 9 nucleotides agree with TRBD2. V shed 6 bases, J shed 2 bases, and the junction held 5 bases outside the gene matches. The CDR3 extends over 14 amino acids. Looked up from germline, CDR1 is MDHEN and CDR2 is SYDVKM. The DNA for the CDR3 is TGTGCCAGCAGCACTAGCGGGCCCACCTACGAGCAGTACTTC. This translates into CASSTSGPTYEQYF.

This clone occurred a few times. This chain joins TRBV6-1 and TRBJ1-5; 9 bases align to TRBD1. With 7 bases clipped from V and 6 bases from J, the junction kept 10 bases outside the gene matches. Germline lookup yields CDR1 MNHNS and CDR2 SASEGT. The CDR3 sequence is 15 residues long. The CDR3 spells CASNTGGIKVQPQHF. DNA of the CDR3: TGTGCCAGCAATACAGGGGGCATAAAAGTTCAGCCCCAGCATTTT.

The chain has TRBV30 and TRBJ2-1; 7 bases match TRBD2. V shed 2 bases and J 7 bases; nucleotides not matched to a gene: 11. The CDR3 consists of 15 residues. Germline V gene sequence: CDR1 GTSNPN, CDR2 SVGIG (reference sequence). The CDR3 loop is CAWSFGRSLVNEQFF. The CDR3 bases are TGTGCCTGGAGTTTCGGGAGGTCCTTGGTGAATGAGCAGTTCTTC.

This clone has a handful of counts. The CDR3 loop reads CASTYGGTDTQYF. The CDR3 DNA sequence: TGTGCCAGCACCTACGGGGGCACAGATACGCAGTATTTT. The chain is built from TRBV6-5 and TRBJ2-3, with a possible D match to TRBD2 (5 bases). V dropped 7 bases and J dropped 1 base, with 9 bases sitting between them. The CDR3 spans 13 residues. The germline V gene has CDR1 MNHEY and CDR2 SVGAGI.

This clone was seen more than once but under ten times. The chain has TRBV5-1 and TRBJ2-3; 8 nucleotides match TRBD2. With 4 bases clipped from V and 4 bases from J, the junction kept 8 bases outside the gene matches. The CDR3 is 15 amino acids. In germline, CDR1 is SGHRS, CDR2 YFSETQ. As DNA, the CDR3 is TGCGCCAGCAGCCCCGGGACTAGGTATGCAGATACGCAGTATTTT. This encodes CASSPGTRYADTQYF.